The 8 T cell receptor beta chains reported below all come from one sample, sequenced in a study of identical twins. MiXCR was run by TCRdb on the 5' RACE reads, yielding one entry per CDR3 protein. In the table there are around 490,000 distinct CDR3 sequences, about 15% of which are singletons. The same specimen was also included in a second study, on yellow fever vaccine responses in identical twins.

Sequenced material: CD4+ T cells sorted from blood. All receptors derive from a woman aged 18-30 years in good health.

This sequence joins TRBV6-2 or TRBV6-3 and TRBJ2-2; D is possibly TRBD1 (6 bases). From germline, CDR1 is MNHEY and CDR2 SVGEGT. This CDR3 comprises 16 residues. With 7 bases removed from V and 6 bases from J, the gap between germline ends came to 21 bases. CDR3 sequence: CASTLETTWGPGELFF. In DNA, the CDR3 is TGTGCCAGCACACTCGAAACCACGTGGGGGCCCGGGGAGCTGTTTTTT.

This clonotype was observed a few times. The rearrangement joins TRBV5-1 to TRBJ2-5, with 7 positions matching TRBD1. Germline V gene sequence: CDR1 SGHRS, CDR2 YFSETQ. This CDR3 contains 13 residues. V trimming: 4 bases; J trimming: 0 bases; junction bases outside the gene matches: 0. The CDR3 region has the DNA TGCGCCAGCAGCACAGGGGACCAAGAGACCCAGTACTTC. Its protein is CASSTGDQETQYF.

The genes are TRBV6-5 and TRBJ2-7; TRBD2 aligns across 11 bases. Per the germline V gene, CDR1 is MNHEY and CDR2 is SVGAGI. Trimming cost V 0 bases and J 2 bases; bases outside gene matches: 3. The CDR3 runs 16 residues. CDR3 sequence: CASSYSLLAGAYEQYF. The CDR3 DNA follows: TGTGCCAGCAGTTACTCTTTACTAGCGGGAGCCTACGAGCAGTACTTC.

The rearrangement uses TRBV28 and TRBJ1-6; D gene unclear. Germline lookup yields CDR1 MDHEN and CDR2 SYDVKM. CDR3 length equals 17 residues. V was clipped by 7 bases and J by 9 bases, with 25 bases between them. CDR3 nucleotide sequence: TGTGCCAGCACTACTGCGGCCTTTGGGGAGGGTGGTTCACCCCTCCACTTT. It is translated as CASTTAAFGEGGSPLHF.

This clonotype has just a few counts. CDR3 nucleotide sequence: TGTGCCACCAGCAGAGATTGGGCTAGCGCCAACAATGAGCAGTTCTTC. Translation: CATSRDWASANNEQFF. V and J are TRBV15 and TRBJ2-1, with D perhaps matching TRBD2 (6 bases). The CDR3 extends over 16 amino acids. From germline, CDR1 is LNHNV and CDR2 YYDKDF (reference sequence). V was pared by 0 bases and J by 5 bases, with 14 bases between.

The sample holds a few counts of this clonotype. J is TRBJ2-5 and V is TRBV20-1; a possible D gene is TRBD1 (6 bases). Germline values: CDR1 DFQATT, CDR2 SNEGSKA (reference sequence). The CDR3 has 13 residues. Trimming removed 3 bases at V and 2 bases at J, with 10 bases between. The CDR3 here is CSASLRGQETQYF. CDR3 DNA sequence: TGCAGTGCTAGCTTAAGGGGGCAAGAGACCCAGTACTTC.

This clonotype was seen many times. The gene calls are TRBV12-3 or TRBV12-4 and TRBJ2-4; 13 bases fit TRBD2. Losses at the gene ends were 7 bases for V and 3 bases for J; bases not matched to a gene: 6. The CDR3 totals 16 residues. CDR3 in DNA: TGTGCCAGCAAACTAGCGGGAGGGGTTATCAAAAACATTCAGTACTTC. Translation gives CASKLAGGVIKNIQYF.

The chain has TRBV9 and TRBJ2-2; 8 positions agree with TRBD2. This CDR3 is built from 15 residues. Per the germline V gene, CDR1 is SGDLS and CDR2 is YYNGEE. V shed 1 base, J shed 4 bases, and the junction held 3 bases outside the gene matches. This chain's CDR3 is CASSVLRGGTGELFF. CDR3 nucleotide sequence: TGTGCCAGCAGCGTACTCCGGGGGGGCACCGGGGAGCTGTTTTTT.